A selection of T cell receptor beta chains follows, all from one sample in a study of PD-1 blockade in classical Hodgkin lymphoma. Using immunoSEQ multiplex PCR, the repertoire was profiled, and TCRdb retains in-frame clones only, with some absent. Among some 15,000 clones listed, about 80% were seen once. Sequenced material: peripheral blood mononuclear cells (PBMCs), taken at baseline. These receptors were taken from a human donor with classical Hodgkin lymphoma. CDR3s include the opening cysteine and the closing phenylalanine or tryptophan.

13	TRBV10-3	TRBJ2-7	CATNGGGTYEQYF
13	TRBV18	TRBJ2-5	CASSLPGSGEQYF
15	TRBV9	TRBJ2-6	CASSEQSSGANVLTF
15	TRBV2	TRBJ2-2	CASTGLADNTGELFF
14	TRBV14	TRBJ1-3	CASSTAAGGNTIYF
15	TRBV2	TRBJ2-1	CASRAGTGGWNEQFF
14	TRBV28	TRBJ2-7	CASSPPAEPYEQYF
15	TRBV7-8	TRBJ1-1	CASSLLGGQGTEAFF
13	TRBV27	TRBJ1-4	CASSLPGGEKLFF
13	TRBV6-5	TRBJ2-3	CASSYGGGTPLCF
13	TRBV6-6	TRBJ2-3	CASSYGVADTQYF
11	TRBV2	TRBJ2-7	CASMGTYEQYF
17	TRBV7-2	TRBJ1-5	CASSLGGAGTGLQPQHF
14	TRBV7-3	TRBJ1-1	CASSLFGQGTEAFF
14	TRBV19	TRBJ2-7	CASSMAGVTYEQYF
14	TRBV7-2	TRBJ2-1	CASSLGGYGNEQFF
14	TRBV5-5	TRBJ2-2	CASSFNLNTGELFF
15	TRBV5-4	TRBJ2-5	CASSTGTGSQETQYF
15	TRBV9	TRBJ2-7	CASSPRQDGPYEQYF
14	TRBV18	TRBJ1-4	CASSPQVPGGKLFF
14	TRBV9	TRBJ1-2	CASSVMGVGYGYTF
18	TRBV5-1	TRBJ2-2	CASSLEGLFRAGTGELFF
15	TRBV19	TRBJ1-5	CASSIGGGNNQPQHF
14	TRBV28	TRBJ1-5	CASRAPGGNQPQHF
16	TRBV29-1	TRBJ2-7	CSASTRLAPHSYEQYF
14	TRBV7-9	TRBJ1-2	CASSLTSTGAGYTF
15	TRBV7-6	TRBJ1-2	CASSPWTGAGYGYTF
14	TRBV2	TRBJ2-7	CASRVQQGPYEQYF
15	TRBV6-5	TRBJ2-3	CASTSRGSSRDTQYF
14	TRBV18	TRBJ2-2	CASSPREDTGELFF
15	TRBV21-1	TRBJ1-5	CASSLGTGKFQPQHF
16	TRBV5-1	TRBJ2-1	CASRNPWGSSYNEQFF
17	TRBV7-6	TRBJ2-5	CASSLGTGGGPQETQYF
15	TRBV28	TRBJ2-3	CASGLPGQGPDTQYF
15	TRBV19	TRBJ1-2	CASTPGQGLIYGYTF
12	TRBV2	TRBJ1-1	CASSEYSPKAFF
15	TRBV5-4	TRBJ2-5	CASSLEQGLGETQYF
14	TRBV28	TRBJ1-6	CASTLVDWGSPLHF
14	TRBV7-2	TRBJ1-2	CASSRTGTSYGYTF
15	TRBV5-1	TRBJ1-6	CASSLVGDYNSPLHF
16	TRBV7-9	TRBJ2-2	CASSLRGPGNTGELFF
12	TRBV28	TRBJ2-7	CASSSGVNEQYF
14	TRBV7-2	TRBJ2-2	CASSSMTLPGELFF
14	TRBV2	TRBJ2-5	CASSPGLAGETQYF
15	TRBV19	TRBJ2-1	CASSRTSSGGNEQFF
17	TRBV27	TRBJ1-3	CASSLRAGRSSGNTIYF
11	TRBV5-6	TRBJ1-4	CASSLREKLFF
12	TRBV5-6	TRBJ1-2	CASSLIVGIYTF
19	TRBV29-1	TRBJ1-2	CSVAQGGGRPGSSTYGYTF
13	TRBV28	TRBJ2-5	CASSLVNRETQYF
14	TRBV5-1	TRBJ2-7	CASSPPGTGDEQYF
14	TRBV5-1	TRBJ1-6	CASSLTGENSPLHF
17	TRBV18	TRBJ2-6	CASSRAGSNSGANVLTF
13	TRBV19	TRBJ1-1	CASSSKEDTEAFF
15	TRBV4-1	TRBJ1-1	CASSQDGGGDTEAFF
14	TRBV6-5	TRBJ2-7	CASSYLTGPYEQYF
17	TRBV7-9	TRBJ1-5	CASSLGSNSGGNQPQHF
13	TRBV29-1	TRBJ1-2	CSVERQGKYGYTF
17	TRBV5-1	TRBJ2-1	CASSWTLGHRSYNEQFF